This section outlines one TCR beta chain sequence together with its context. This specimen comes from a study of blood T cell repertoires in COVID-19. Study at large: Samples taken during acute and convalescent COVID-19 were collected in the United States, Italy and Spain. The cDNA or gDNA used as material had been derived from T cells, B-cell-depleted T cells, or PBMCs.

Per the authors' pipeline: From reference gene primer amplification, estimates of nucleated cell counts were derived. Using immunoSEQ multiplex PCR, the repertoire was profiled, and TCRdb retains in-frame clones only, with some absent. That table furnishes V, J and clone size, whereas the DNA furnished D and trimming. The sample holds about 220,000 clones, approximately 85% seen once. Trimming left V 4 bases short and J 5 bases short, with 18 bases between. This CDR3 spans 15 amino acids. Germline CDR1 is SGHRS and CDR2 is YFSETQ. While infection was still active, Seattle patients were enrolled and then followed longitudinally.

Input material: peripheral blood. The clonotype comes from a woman in her 70s with COVID-19, enrolled during active disease. V and J are TRBV5-1 and TRBJ1-1, with a possible D match to TRBD1 (5 bases). The CDR3 spells CASSLGGSSGTEAFF. DNA of the CDR3: TGCGCCAGCAGCCTCGGGGGATCGTCAGGGACTGAAGCTTTCTTT. Full variable domain (remainder filled in from reference TRBV5-1 and TRBJ1-1): KAGVTQTPRYLIKTRGQQVTLSCSPISGHRSVSWYQQTPGQGLQFLFEYFSETQRNKGNFPGRFSGRQFSNSRSEMNVSTLELGDSALYLCASSLGGSSGTEAFFGQGTRLTVV.